The rows below give T cell receptor beta chains drawn from one sample of a study of blood T cell repertoires in COVID-19. Sequencing was performed with immunoSEQ multiplex PCR; in TCRdb, only in-frame clones are kept and a portion is missing. Of approximately 500,000 clones in the sample, approximately 85% were seen once. Specimen: peripheral blood. The receptor source for this set is a human donor in a cohort sampled during active COVID-19. CDR3s include the opening cysteine and the closing phenylalanine or tryptophan. The order of the fields is V gene, D gene, clone size, CDR3 protein. A D gene is named only where the DNA matches it firmly. Only some rows state a clone size, as once, few, many or a class for expanded clones.

V gene: TRBV18
D gene: TRBD1
clone size: -
CDR3 protein: CASSPSRRTGDTGELFF

V gene: TRBV7-8
D gene: -
clone size: -
CDR3 protein: CASTLLGQIKTDTQYF

V gene: TRBV3-1/TRBV3-2
D gene: -
clone size: -
CDR3 protein: CASSQPGGEQFF

V gene: TRBV7-2
D gene: TRBD1
clone size: -
CDR3 protein: CASSSGTGRTGQPQHF

V gene: TRBV5-1
D gene: -
clone size: once
CDR3 protein: CASRSTLDTSQFF

V gene: TRBV9
D gene: TRBD1
clone size: -
CDR3 protein: CASSVGDSIYNEQFF

V gene: TRBV7-3
D gene: TRBD1
clone size: -
CDR3 protein: CASSRAAGQGWEQYF

V gene: TRBV27
D gene: TRBD2
clone size: -
CDR3 protein: CASSFGTSGRGYEQYF

V gene: TRBV13
D gene: TRBD2
clone size: -
CDR3 protein: CASSPRTSGFSYEQYF

V gene: TRBV5-1
D gene: -
clone size: -
CDR3 protein: CASSSDGGNQPQHF

V gene: TRBV21-1
D gene: -
clone size: -
CDR3 protein: CASSNLRSTSAAREFF

V gene: TRBV24-1
D gene: -
clone size: -
CDR3 protein: CATRGQVGGPQHF

V gene: TRBV27
D gene: -
clone size: -
CDR3 protein: CASSPGLNSYNEQFF

V gene: TRBV30
D gene: TRBD1
clone size: -
CDR3 protein: CAWGRQGAIKTQYF

V gene: TRBV5-5
D gene: -
clone size: -
CDR3 protein: CASSQEIEGNQPQHF

V gene: TRBV18
D gene: TRBD1
clone size: -
CDR3 protein: CASSQGKKGANYGYTF

V gene: TRBV6-5
D gene: TRBD2
clone size: -
CDR3 protein: CASSYWWEGRNEQFF